The 10 T cell receptor beta chains below all came from one sample that was sequenced in a study of technical replicates of blood from a few donors. TCRdb's table, derived via immunoSEQ multiplex PCR, lists solely in-frame clones and lacks some. The repertoire consists of around 70,000 clones, with over 90% occurring once and the leading ten covering under 0.3%. The specimen was T cells isolated from PBMCs. These TCRs come from a human donor in good health.

The rearrangement joins TRBV5-6 to TRBJ1-1; 7 bases align to TRBD1. CDR3 length: 13 residues. V was pared by 4 bases and J by 7 bases, with 7 bases of the junction left unmatched. Germline CDR1 and CDR2: SGHDT and YYEEEE. The CDR3 sequence: CASSRDRVYEAFF. The CDR3 DNA sequence: TGTGCCAGCAGCCGAGACAGGGTCTATGAAGCTTTCTTT.

The count of this clone is one. The chain couples TRBV30 to TRBJ1-6; D unresolved. V gave up 2 bases and J gave up 11 bases, with 19 bases separating them. CDR3 length equals 15 residues. Germline CDR1 and CDR2: GTSNPN and SVGIG (reference sequence). The DNA of the CDR3 is TGTGCCTGGAGTTATGAAGCGGGGATTAGGGCACCCCTCCACTTT. As protein: CAWSYEAGIRAPLHF.

The chain employs TRBV7-9 and TRBJ2-3; TRBD1 might be the D (6 bases). The CDR3 is made up of 16 amino acids. Trimming took 5 bases from V and 1 from J, leaving 16 bases between them. CDR1 and CDR2 from the germline V gene are SEHNR and FQNEAQ (reference sequence). The CDR3, as DNA: TGTGCCAGCAGCCCCTTAGGGGGTTCACGCACAGATACGCAGTATTTT. Encoded protein: CASSPLGGSRTDTQYF.

The genes are TRBV5-1 and TRBJ2-2; TRBD2 agrees at 13 bases. The CDR3 contains 19 residues. J lost 1 base, V lost 4 bases, and 10 bases had no gene match. The germline V gene encodes CDR1 SGHRS and CDR2 YFSETQ. DNA of the CDR3: TGCGCCAGCAGCGTGCCGGGACTAGCGGGGACCCTGAACACCGGGGAGCTGTTTTTT. It encodes CASSVPGLAGTLNTGELFF.

The chain combines TRBV9 with TRBJ2-3; 12 positions match TRBD2. The CDR3 is made up of 16 amino acids. Trimming at V came to 3 bases and at J to 4 bases, leaving 6 bases not matched to a gene. The germline V gene has CDR1 SGDLS and CDR2 YYNGEE. CDR3 DNA sequence: TGTGCCAGCAGCGGAACTAGCGGGAGGTTCGCAGATACGCAGTATTTT. Its translation: CASSGTSGRFADTQYF.

V and J are TRBV5-1 and TRBJ1-2; D is ambiguous. The germline V gene encodes CDR1 SGHRS and CDR2 YFSETQ. V dropped 0 bases and J dropped 4 bases, with 19 bases sitting between them. The length of the CDR3 is 17 residues. The CDR3 loop is CASSLGQTPGVGYGYTF. CDR3 nucleotide sequence: TGCGCCAGCAGCTTGGGACAAACTCCCGGGGTAGGCTATGGCTACACCTTC.

The CDR3 DNA sequence: TGTGCCAGCAGCGTAGGGCTAGCGGGCTACGAGCAGTACTTC. Translated: CASSVGLAGYEQYF. The rearrangement links TRBV9 to TRBJ2-7; 8 positions agree with TRBD2. With 0 bases clipped from V and 3 bases from J, the junction kept 2 bases outside the gene matches. This CDR3 is 14 amino acids long. Germline V gives CDR1 SGDLS, CDR2 YYNGEE.

The chain joins TRBV7-3 to TRBJ2-1; D might be TRBD1 (6 bases). Germline V CDR1 and CDR2: SGHTA, FQGTGA. Trimming took 5 bases from V and 1 from J, leaving 12 bases between them. The CDR3 runs 15 residues. In DNA form, the CDR3 reads TGTGCCAGCAGCCCTGGGCAGGGGTCCTACAATGAGCAGTTCTTC. It yields the protein CASSPGQGSYNEQFF.

The chain recombines TRBV29-1 with TRBJ2-3; D perhaps matches TRBD1 (6 bases). The CDR3 contains 13 residues. Per germline, CDR1 SQVTM and CDR2 ANQGSEA. V gave up 6 bases and J gave up 2 bases, with 12 bases separating them. CDR3 in amino acids: CSVGTGPTDTQYF. DNA of the CDR3: TGCAGCGTCGGAACAGGGCCCACAGATACGCAGTATTTT.

V and J are TRBV7-6 and TRBJ1-5; possibly TRBD1 for D (6 bases). Germline CDR1 and CDR2: SGHVS and FNYEAQ. Trimming took off 1 base at V and 7 bases at J, with 11 bases between the two ends. CDR3 length: 14 amino acids. CDR3 DNA: TGTGCCAGCAGCTTAGACAGGGCGAAGCAGCCCCAGCATTTT. It codes for CASSLDRAKQPQHF.